This TCR beta chain originates from a study of T cells in Graves' hyperthyroidism and ophthalmopathy (dated by TCRdb to between 2018 and 2020). In terms of the full investigation: Peripheral blood samples were taken at initial diagnosis, before any treatment was given. After sampling, hyperthyroidism patients received methimazole starting at 30 mg daily, and ophthalmopathy patients received high-dose intravenous methylprednisolone. The 100 discovery patients were randomly divided into training and test sets at a 7:3 ratio. Prospective prediction of ophthalmopathy was tested in an independent validation cohort consisting of 18 hyperthyroidism patients and approximately 16 patients who later progressed to ophthalmopathy. The study also compared thyroid tissue and blood T-cell repertoires from about 6 Graves' hyperthyroidism patients. TCR V-J signatures able to tell the groups apart were searched for in a discovery cohort of around 95 patients, of whom under 45 had Graves' ophthalmopathy and around 56 had stable Graves' hyperthyroidism. According to the paper, TCR Vbeta CDR3 sequencing was carried out on some 130 peripheral blood samples, which came from fewer than 50 ophthalmopathy, some 73 hyperthyroidism and about 17 progressor patients.

Ophthalmopathy patients had moderately to severely active disease, with a Clinical Activity Score of 3 or more, a NOSPECS grade of 4 or more, and a disease duration of less than 3 months. The study excluded patients with uncontrolled infections, other autoimmune diseases, pregnancy or lactation. Diagnoses were based on clinical symptoms, serum thyroxine and TRAb, thyroid ultrasound and orbital computed tomography. Ficoll-Paque density gradient centrifugation was used to isolate PBMCs from under 11 ml of fresh peripheral blood. Trizol reagent was used to extract total RNA, and RNA quality was then checked on an Agilent 2100 Bioanalyzer. General conclusions and limits of the study: During validation, the model predicted progression to ophthalmopathy a median of approximately 7 months ahead of onset, with approximately 71% sensitivity and 72% to 80% specificity. Sample size was not statistically predetermined, and investigators were not blinded to group allocation. A model built on a 13 V-J signature distinguished ophthalmopathy from stable hyperthyroidism, reaching about 88% sensitivity and approximately 83% specificity in cross-validation and 80%/75% in testing. Blood samples also contained most of the expanded thyroid clonotypes (frequency above 0.001), which suggests that blood repertoires may reflect thyroid immune responses.

The germline V gene (reference sequence) gives CDR1 as PRHDT and CDR2 as FYEKMQ. At the junction V is shortened by 3 bases and J by 5 bases, with 5 bases in between. The CDR3 spans 12 residues, from the cysteine through the phenylalanine. CDR3 DNA only is kept here, 36 bases in frame from base 1. Amplification of TCR beta CDR3 regions was carried out from RNA transcripts. For the first round of RT-PCR on the TCR CDR3, the HTBI primer set was used together with the Qiagen OneStep RT-PCR kit. Libraries were constructed in a second round of multiplex PCR, after which size selection and purification were performed. The libraries were sequenced on an Illumina HiSeq2000 using paired-end 100 bp reads. Concerning the study's data processing: SOAPnuke was used to process the raw data, removing reads that contained adapters or uncalled bases, had a mean Phred below 15, or lacked an exact match to the constant primer or identifier. High-quality paired reads were merged with COPE v1.2.5, and unique nucleotide sequences were defined as clonotypes. MiTCR v1.1 was used to align clonotypes to the IMGT TRBV, TRBD and TRBJ reference segments. Only V-J combinations with frequency above 0.0001, covering about 99% of repertoires, were analysed. A TCS score was defined as the ratio of F50 (clonal expansion) to E x V (chaos), with BLOSUM62-based TCRdist applied between CDR3 peptides within each V-J. Welch's t-statistics and random forest reduced 450 to 600 V-J features to 10 to 15, which were used in a naive Bayes classifier (R e1071). TCRdb reanalyzed the raw reads on its own, using fastp at Q25 for trimming and MiXCR for clone calling, and kept in-frame beta chains. One record per CDR3 amino acid sequence lists the most common genes and DNA. The V and J calls and clone size are TCRdb's, not the authors'. In all, the sample holds some 580,000 distinct CDR3 sequences, and approximately 15% of those were seen once. The top ten constitute roughly 3.5% of the sample.

There are many counts of this clonotype. It lacks a known antigen. The record has no base qualities; no much larger clone is one base away. The chain is encoded by TRBV13 joined to TRBJ1-5; the D gene assignment is ambiguous. The source is a woman aged 35 to 49 with Graves' ophthalmopathy. The sample comprised blood. The DNA is as follows: TGTGCCAGCAGCTTCGGGGATCAGCCCCAGCATTTT. Translation gives CASSFGDQPQHF.